The rows below give T cell receptor beta chains drawn from one sample of a study of blood T cells in healthy people across ages. TCRdb independently ran MiXCR on the 5' RACE reads; one entry per CDR3 protein. The table includes 1,300,000 or so distinct CDR3 sequences, approximately 60% detected once. Source material: blood. The receptors were gathered from a young man in good health. Each CDR3 is given with its conserved first and last residue. Fields, in order: J gene, clone size, V gene, D gene, CDR3 DNA, CDR3 protein. D genes are given only for firm matches. For some rows the clone size is stated as once, few or many, or as a class when expanded; others skip it.

>TRBJ1-2|NA|TRBV12-3/TRBV12-4|NA
TGTGCCAGCAGTACCCGACCGGAAGCTAACTATGGCTACACCTTC
CASSTRPEANYGYTF
>TRBJ2-3|NA|TRBV11-2|NA
TGTGCCAGCAGCGTAATGGGCGGCACAGATACGCAGTATTTT
CASSVMGGTDTQYF
>TRBJ2-5|NA|TRBV12-3/TRBV12-4|NA
TGTGCCAGCAGTCCGGACGGACAAACCAAAGAGACCCAGTACTTC
CASSPDGQTKETQYF
>TRBJ2-3|once|TRBV20-1|NA
TGCAGTGCTAGGCGTGGGACCTTACGCACAGATACGCAGTATTTT
CSARRGTLRTDTQYF
>TRBJ2-1|many|TRBV28|TRBD2
TGTGCCAGCAGTCTAGGACTAGCCTCCTACAATGAGCAGTTCTTC
CASSLGLASYNEQFF
>TRBJ2-7|few|TRBV27|TRBD1
TGTGCCAGCAGTCCCTTGGGGACGGGACAGATCTACGAGCAGTACTTC
CASSPLGTGQIYEQYF
>TRBJ2-5|NA|TRBV7-9|NA
TGTGCCAGCAGCTTAGCGAAAGGGCGAGAGACCCAGTACTTC
CASSLAKGRETQYF
>TRBJ2-3|NA|TRBV4-2|TRBD2
TGTGCCAGCAGCCGGCTAGCGGGGGGGCAGGCAGATACGCAGTATTTT
CASSRLAGGQADTQYF
>TRBJ2-1|NA|TRBV4-3|NA
TGCGCCAGCGGCCAGATCCGGGACTTGAGCTACTATGAGCAGTTCTTC
CASGQIRDLSYYEQFF
>TRBJ2-7|NA|TRBV24-1|TRBD1
TGTGCCACCAGTGATATCGGACAGGGATCCCACGAGCAGTACTTC
CATSDIGQGSHEQYF
>TRBJ2-7|NA|TRBV2|NA
TGTGCCAGCAGCGAAAGATTACTAGCTGAAAGCTCCTACGAGCAGTACTTC
CASSERLLAESSYEQYF
>TRBJ2-7|NA|TRBV6-5|NA
TGTGCCAGCAGTTACGCTCCTGACGAGCAGTACTTC
CASSYAPDEQYF
>TRBJ2-1|NA|TRBV6-5|NA
TGTGCTAGCAGTCAAGACCGCTTGGGAGACAATGAGCAGTTCTTC
CASSQDRLGDNEQFF
>TRBJ2-2|NA|TRBV7-8|NA
TGTGCCAGCAGCTTAGCGGAGGAGGAATTAGACACCGGGGAGCTGTTTTTT
CASSLAEEELDTGELFF
>TRBJ1-5|few|TRBV6-2/TRBV6-3|TRBD1
TGTGCCAGCAGTTACTCGGGCTCACCATTCGAGACAGGGGATCAGCCCCAGCATTTT
CASSYSGSPFETGDQPQHF
>TRBJ2-5|NA|TRBV3-1|TRBD2
TGTGCCAGCAGCCCTTGGACTAGCGGGACCCAAGAGACCCAGTACTTC
CASSPWTSGTQETQYF
>TRBJ2-7|few|TRBV10-3|NA
TGTGCCATCAGTGACACCGCAGGACCCTCCGAGCAGTACTTC
CAISDTAGPSEQYF
>TRBJ1-6|NA|TRBV20-1|TRBD1
TGCAGTTTGGTTCGGACAGGGGGGATTTCGGGATCACCCCTCCACTTT
CSLVRTGGISGSPLHF
>TRBJ2-2|NA|TRBV6-1|NA
TGTGCCAGCAGTGGAGGCAGGGCGAACACCGGGGAGCTGTTTTTT
CASSGGRANTGELFF
>TRBJ2-7|NA|TRBV29-1|NA
TGCAGCGTTGCCGAAAGGGGGGTATTTTTTTCCTACGAGCAGTACTTC
CSVAERGVFFSYEQYF
>TRBJ2-6|many|TRBV4-3|NA
TGCGCCAGCAGCCAGTCCGGGGCCAACGTCCTGACTTTC
CASSQSGANVLTF
>TRBJ2-1|NA|TRBV10-3|NA
TGTGCCGGGGCAGGAGACAGGTACAATGAGCAGTTCTTC
CAGAGDRYNEQFF
>TRBJ2-7|NA|TRBV4-2|NA
TGTGCCAGAAGCCAACAGACAGCTCTCTCGCACGAGCAGTACTTC
CARSQQTALSHEQYF
>TRBJ2-7|NA|TRBV20-1|NA
TGCAGTGCTAGAAAGGAGGGCAACTCCTACGAGCAGTACTTC
CSARKEGNSYEQYF